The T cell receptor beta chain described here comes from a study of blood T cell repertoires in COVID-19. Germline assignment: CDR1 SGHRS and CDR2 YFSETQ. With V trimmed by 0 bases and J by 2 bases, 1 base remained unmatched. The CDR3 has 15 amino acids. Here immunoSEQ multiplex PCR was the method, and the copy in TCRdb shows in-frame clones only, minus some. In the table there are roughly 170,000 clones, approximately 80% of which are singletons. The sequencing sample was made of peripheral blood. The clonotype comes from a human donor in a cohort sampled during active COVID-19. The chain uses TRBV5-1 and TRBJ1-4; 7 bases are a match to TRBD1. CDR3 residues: CASSLVTGTNEKLFF. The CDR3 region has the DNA TGCGCCAGCAGCTTGGTGACAGGGACTAATGAAAAACTGTTTTTT.